The rows below give T cell receptor beta chains drawn from one sample of a study of pediatric ulcerative colitis. Sequencing used immunoSEQ multiplex PCR; TCRdb keeps in-frame clones, though not all of them. The data show 60,000 or so clones, about 80% seen once. The sequenced sample consisted of blood. These receptors were obtained from a boy aged 5 to 17 with moderate ulcerative colitis. Each CDR3 is given with its conserved first and last residue. The D gene is left open where the match is weak. Size is stated for part of the rows, as once, few or many counts, or as a class when the clone is expanded.

d_call: TRBD1
clone_size: few
v_call: TRBV4-1
j_call: TRBJ2-4
cdr3_aa: CASSPVGQGQNIQYF
cdr3_nt: TGCGCCAGCAGCCCCGTGGGACAGGGACAAAACATTCAGTACTTC

d_call: TRBD2
clone_size: .
v_call: TRBV12-5
j_call: TRBJ2-6
cdr3_aa: CASGTNVGGLAANRANVLTF
cdr3_nt: TGTGCTAGTGGTACTAACGTAGGGGGACTAGCGGCCAACAGGGCCAACGTCCTGACTTTC

d_call: .
clone_size: few
v_call: TRBV6-6
j_call: TRBJ2-1
cdr3_aa: CASSNPGALLFF
cdr3_nt: TGTGCCAGCTCAAACCCTGGTGCGCTGTTGTTCTTC

d_call: TRBD1
clone_size: .
v_call: TRBV2
j_call: TRBJ1-5
cdr3_aa: CASSERTGPNQPQHF
cdr3_nt: TGTGCCAGCAGTGAAAGGACAGGCCCCAATCAGCCCCAGCATTTT

d_call: .
clone_size: .
v_call: TRBV7-9
j_call: TRBJ1-2
cdr3_aa: CASSFSQQDYGYTF
cdr3_nt: TGTGCCAGCAGCTTTAGCCAACAAGACTATGGCTACACCTTC

d_call: .
clone_size: .
v_call: TRBV2
j_call: TRBJ2-4
cdr3_aa: CASNSLGGPLNIQYF
cdr3_nt: TGTGCCAGCAACTCTCTAGGGGGGCCCTTAAACATTCAGTACTTC

d_call: TRBD1
clone_size: few
v_call: TRBV7-9
j_call: TRBJ1-1
cdr3_aa: CASSHPRQGGVNTEAFF
cdr3_nt: TGTGCCAGCAGCCACCCGAGACAGGGTGGAGTGAACACTGAAGCTTTCTTT

d_call: .
clone_size: once
v_call: TRBV7-2
j_call: TRBJ2-7
cdr3_aa: CASSPPRQSLSYEQYF
cdr3_nt: TGTGCCAGCAGCCCCCCTCGGCAAAGCCTAAGCTACGAGCAGTACTTC

d_call: .
clone_size: .
v_call: TRBV5-6
j_call: TRBJ1-1
cdr3_aa: CASSLGRPSPEAFF
cdr3_nt: TGTGCCAGCAGCCTGGGACGGCCCTCACCTGAAGCTTTCTTT

d_call: .
clone_size: .
v_call: TRBV28
j_call: TRBJ1-4
cdr3_aa: CASSLSGASEKLFF
cdr3_nt: TGTGCCAGCAGTTTATCGGGGGCAAGTGAAAAACTGTTTTTT

d_call: TRBD1
clone_size: .
v_call: TRBV18
j_call: TRBJ1-4
cdr3_aa: CASSPTGTGANEKLFF
cdr3_nt: TGTGCCAGCTCACCCACCGGGACAGGGGCTAATGAAAAACTGTTTTTT

d_call: TRBD1
clone_size: .
v_call: TRBV7-9
j_call: TRBJ2-1
cdr3_aa: CASSFGTGIDEQFF
cdr3_nt: TGTGCCAGCAGCTTTGGGACAGGGATCGATGAGCAGTTCTTC

d_call: .
clone_size: .
v_call: TRBV19
j_call: TRBJ1-2
cdr3_aa: CASSMGTRNYGYTF
cdr3_nt: TGTGCCAGTAGTATGGGCACCAGGAACTATGGCTACACCTTC

d_call: .
clone_size: .
v_call: TRBV11-2
j_call: TRBJ1-1
cdr3_aa: CASSLGGFTEAFF
cdr3_nt: TGTGCCAGCAGCTTAGGGGGGTTCACTGAAGCTTTCTTT

d_call: .
clone_size: .
v_call: TRBV11-3
j_call: TRBJ2-3
cdr3_aa: CASSSGSGVWGTDTQYF
cdr3_nt: TGTGCCAGCAGCTCAGGGTCGGGAGTATGGGGCACAGATACGCAGTATTTT

d_call: TRBD1
clone_size: .
v_call: TRBV28
j_call: TRBJ1-3
cdr3_aa: CASSDRGSGNTIYF
cdr3_nt: TGTGCCAGCAGTGACAGGGGATCTGGAAACACCATATATTTT

d_call: .
clone_size: .
v_call: TRBV30
j_call: TRBJ1-1
cdr3_aa: CAWSVLRIPEAFF
cdr3_nt: TGTGCCTGGAGTGTCCTTCGTATCCCTGAAGCTTTCTTT

d_call: .
clone_size: .
v_call: TRBV29-1
j_call: TRBJ1-4
cdr3_aa: CSAGHPNEKLFF
cdr3_nt: TGCAGCGCCGGACACCCTAATGAAAAACTGTTTTTT

d_call: .
clone_size: few
v_call: TRBV19
j_call: TRBJ2-2
cdr3_aa: CASSSQGRAGELFF
cdr3_nt: TGTGCCAGTAGTAGCCAGGGTCGGGCCGGGGAGCTGTTTTTT

d_call: .
clone_size: .
v_call: TRBV15
j_call: TRBJ2-6
cdr3_aa: CATSRDSGANVLTF
cdr3_nt: TGTGCCACCAGCAGAGACTCTGGGGCCAACGTCCTGACTTTC

d_call: TRBD1
clone_size: .
v_call: TRBV7-9
j_call: TRBJ1-2
cdr3_aa: CASSFDFYRGEVYGYTF
cdr3_nt: TGTGCCAGCAGCTTTGACTTTTACAGGGGGGAAGTCTATGGCTACACCTTC

d_call: TRBD2
clone_size: .
v_call: TRBV7-9
j_call: TRBJ2-3
cdr3_aa: CASSHRGGASGGPPDTQYF
cdr3_nt: TGTGCCAGCAGCCACAGGGGAGGGGCGAGCGGGGGGCCCCCAGATACGCAGTATTTT

d_call: .
clone_size: .
v_call: TRBV5-1
j_call: TRBJ2-5
cdr3_aa: CASSFLPGAEETQYF
cdr3_nt: TGCGCCAGCAGCTTCCTTCCGGGGGCCGAAGAGACCCAGTACTTC

d_call: .
clone_size: .
v_call: TRBV5-4
j_call: TRBJ2-3
cdr3_aa: CASSLGGWQRTDTQYF
cdr3_nt: TGTGCCAGCAGCTTGGGAGGATGGCAGAGAACAGATACGCAGTATTTT

d_call: .
clone_size: .
v_call: TRBV7-6
j_call: TRBJ2-5
cdr3_aa: CASSLVGGNHQETQYF
cdr3_nt: TGTGCCAGCAGCTTAGTAGGGGGGAACCACCAAGAGACCCAGTACTTC

d_call: TRBD2
clone_size: .
v_call: TRBV2
j_call: TRBJ2-3
cdr3_aa: CASSAAGVSTDTQYF
cdr3_nt: TGTGCCAGCAGTGCTGCGGGGGTTAGCACAGATACGCAGTATTTT

d_call: TRBD2
clone_size: .
v_call: TRBV19
j_call: TRBJ2-3
cdr3_aa: CASSIRGGRPDTQYF
cdr3_nt: TGTGCCAGTAGTATACGGGGGGGCCGCCCAGATACGCAGTATTTT

d_call: TRBD1
clone_size: .
v_call: TRBV5-6
j_call: TRBJ2-5
cdr3_aa: CASRRTGRQETQYF
cdr3_nt: TGTGCCAGCAGGCGGACAGGGAGGCAAGAGACCCAGTACTTC

d_call: .
clone_size: .
v_call: TRBV7-6
j_call: TRBJ2-3
cdr3_aa: CASSLGLLAGSGDTQYF
cdr3_nt: TGTGCCAGCAGCTTAGGGTTGCTGGCGGGCAGTGGGGATACGCAGTATTTT

d_call: .
clone_size: .
v_call: TRBV2
j_call: TRBJ1-1
cdr3_aa: CASSVTWAGDTEAFF
cdr3_nt: TGTGCCAGCAGTGTAACTTGGGCGGGGGACACTGAAGCTTTCTTT

d_call: TRBD2
clone_size: .
v_call: TRBV18
j_call: TRBJ2-1
cdr3_aa: CASSQRDYPQFF
cdr3_nt: TGTGCCAGCTCACAACGGGACTACCCGCAGTTCTTC

d_call: .
clone_size: .
v_call: TRBV9
j_call: TRBJ1-1
cdr3_aa: CASSLTTGGNTEAFF
cdr3_nt: TGTGCCAGCAGCCTCACGACGGGGGGTAACACTGAAGCTTTCTTT

d_call: .
clone_size: once
v_call: TRBV5-1
j_call: TRBJ2-1
cdr3_aa: CASSLTGPYNEQFF
cdr3_nt: TGCGCCAGCAGCTTGACAGGGCCCTACAATGAGCAGTTCTTC

d_call: .
clone_size: .
v_call: TRBV5-4
j_call: TRBJ1-2
cdr3_aa: CASSLAGRGIGVYTF
cdr3_nt: TGTGCCAGCAGCTTGGCCGGTAGGGGGATAGGTGTCTATACCTTC

d_call: .
clone_size: once
v_call: TRBV4-1
j_call: TRBJ2-3
cdr3_aa: CASSQGGAATQYF
cdr3_nt: TGCGCCAGCAGCCAAGGGGGGGCCGCTACGCAGTATTTT

d_call: .
clone_size: .
v_call: TRBV15
j_call: TRBJ2-3
cdr3_aa: CATSARITDTQYF
cdr3_nt: TGTGCCACCAGCGCGCGAATCACAGATACGCAGTATTTT

d_call: .
clone_size: .
v_call: TRBV5-6
j_call: TRBJ2-5
cdr3_aa: CASSLKAAAETQYF
cdr3_nt: TGTGCCAGCAGCTTGAAGGCAGCAGCAGAGACCCAGTACTTC

d_call: .
clone_size: .
v_call: TRBV19
j_call: TRBJ2-1
cdr3_aa: CASSPLRAYNEQFF
cdr3_nt: TGTGCCAGTAGCCCTTTACGGGCCTACAATGAGCAGTTCTTC

d_call: TRBD1
clone_size: .
v_call: TRBV5-1
j_call: TRBJ1-1
cdr3_aa: CASSLVEGADSEAFF
cdr3_nt: TGCGCCAGCAGCTTGGTTGAGGGGGCGGACTCTGAAGCTTTCTTT

d_call: .
clone_size: .
v_call: TRBV5-1
j_call: TRBJ2-7
cdr3_aa: CASSLGIRDGRREQYF
cdr3_nt: TGCGCCAGCAGCTTGGGAATAAGGGACGGACGTCGCGAGCAGTACTTC

d_call: TRBD1
clone_size: .
v_call: TRBV5-1
j_call: TRBJ2-3
cdr3_aa: CASSWRTGITDTQYF
cdr3_nt: TGCGCCAGCAGCTGGAGGACAGGGATCACAGATACGCAGTATTTT

d_call: .
clone_size: .
v_call: TRBV10-3
j_call: TRBJ1-1
cdr3_aa: CAISETDSPTEAFF
cdr3_nt: TGTGCCATCAGTGAGACCGACAGCCCTACTGAAGCTTTCTTT

d_call: .
clone_size: .
v_call: TRBV10-3
j_call: TRBJ2-4
cdr3_aa: CAISPRDPVPGNIQYF
cdr3_nt: TGTGCCATCAGTCCCCGGGACCCAGTCCCCGGGAACATTCAGTACTTC

d_call: .
clone_size: .
v_call: TRBV5-5
j_call: TRBJ2-2
cdr3_aa: CASSLVGTGELFF
cdr3_nt: TGTGCCAGCAGCTTGGTGGGGACCGGGGAGCTGTTTTTT

d_call: .
clone_size: .
v_call: TRBV5-5
j_call: TRBJ2-7
cdr3_aa: CASSLVRGAYEQYF
cdr3_nt: TGTGCCAGCAGCTTGGTTAGGGGTGCCTACGAGCAGTACTTC

d_call: .
clone_size: .
v_call: TRBV7-8
j_call: TRBJ1-3
cdr3_aa: CASSLDRVPSGNTIYF
cdr3_nt: TGTGCCAGCAGCTTAGACAGGGTCCCCTCTGGAAACACCATATATTTT

d_call: .
clone_size: .
v_call: TRBV19
j_call: TRBJ1-1
cdr3_aa: CATQDRTLRLGFSTEAFF
cdr3_nt: TGTGCCACCCAGGACAGAACATTACGATTGGGCTTTAGCACTGAAGCTTTCTTT

d_call: .
clone_size: .
v_call: TRBV6-6
j_call: TRBJ2-2
cdr3_aa: CASSFGRADTGELFF
cdr3_nt: TGTGCCAGCAGTTTCGGCAGGGCGGACACCGGGGAGCTGTTTTTT

d_call: .
clone_size: few
v_call: TRBV6-5
j_call: TRBJ1-5
cdr3_aa: CASSYSESNQPQHF
cdr3_nt: TGTGCCAGCAGTTACTCCGAGAGCAATCAGCCCCAGCATTTT

d_call: .
clone_size: .
v_call: TRBV10-1
j_call: TRBJ1-5
cdr3_aa: CASSDGLAQPQHF
cdr3_nt: TGCGCCAGCAGTGATGGATTAGCTCAGCCCCAGCATTTT

d_call: TRBD2
clone_size: .
v_call: TRBV10-3
j_call: TRBJ2-3
cdr3_aa: CAISESSVSGRKTDTQYF
cdr3_nt: TGTGCCATCAGTGAGTCTTCCGTCAGCGGGAGAAAAACAGATACGCAGTATTTT

d_call: TRBD1
clone_size: .
v_call: TRBV7-9
j_call: TRBJ1-1
cdr3_aa: CASSQGDRGLINTEAFF
cdr3_nt: TGTGCCAGCAGCCAGGGAGACAGGGGACTGATCAACACTGAAGCTTTCTTT

d_call: .
clone_size: .
v_call: TRBV19
j_call: TRBJ2-2
cdr3_aa: CASGVMSGELFF
cdr3_nt: TGTGCCAGTGGGGTAATGTCGGGGGAGCTGTTTTTT

d_call: TRBD1
clone_size: .
v_call: TRBV7-9
j_call: TRBJ1-5
cdr3_aa: CASSPTGGQPQHF
cdr3_nt: TGTGCCAGCAGCCCCACAGGGGGTCAGCCCCAGCATTTT

d_call: TRBD2
clone_size: .
v_call: TRBV9
j_call: TRBJ2-5
cdr3_aa: CASSVRGGEETQYF
cdr3_nt: TGTGCCAGCAGCGTACGGGGGGGTGAAGAGACCCAGTACTTC

d_call: .
clone_size: once
v_call: TRBV2
j_call: TRBJ2-5
cdr3_aa: CASSPRETQYF
cdr3_nt: TGTGCCAGCAGTCCACGAGAGACCCAGTACTTC

d_call: .
clone_size: .
v_call: TRBV9
j_call: TRBJ2-3
cdr3_aa: CASSVGGVTDTQYF
cdr3_nt: TGTGCCAGCAGCGTGGGCGGGGTCACAGATACGCAGTATTTT

d_call: TRBD2
clone_size: .
v_call: TRBV4-1
j_call: TRBJ2-7
cdr3_aa: CASSQTSENSYEQYF
cdr3_nt: TGCGCCAGCAGCCAAACTAGCGAGAACTCCTACGAGCAGTACTTC

d_call: TRBD2
clone_size: .
v_call: TRBV7-7
j_call: TRBJ2-1
cdr3_aa: CASSLNTGSDPLSGRTNNEQFF
cdr3_nt: TGTGCCAGCAGCTTAAATACTGGCAGCGATCCTCTAAGCGGGAGGACAAACAATGAGCAGTTCTTC

d_call: TRBD1
clone_size: .
v_call: TRBV10-2
j_call: TRBJ1-1
cdr3_aa: CASSATGSGTEAFF
cdr3_nt: TGCGCCAGCAGCGCGACAGGGTCCGGCACTGAAGCTTTCTTT